This T cell receptor beta chain was sequenced during a study of T cells in Graves' hyperthyroidism and ophthalmopathy. Broader study findings: Blood also held most thyroid clonotypes expanded beyond 0.001.

Amplification of TCR beta CDR3 regions used RNA as the template. Initially, a first-round RT-PCR of the TCR CDR3 employed the HTBI primer set. Via MiXCR, TCRdb re-called the multiplex PCR reads, giving one row per CDR3 protein. This table holds around 480,000 distinct CDR3 sequences, around 15% found once. Notes on this clonotype: Its antigen is as yet unknown.

CDR3 length: 16 residues. V lost 0 bases and J lost 2; bases outside the gene matches: 6. Germline V gene sequence: CDR1 KGHSH, CDR2 LQKENI. V is TRBV18 and J is TRBJ2-5; TRBD2 agrees at 7 bases. Sequencing was done on a sample of blood. The source of this sequence is a young woman with Graves' hyperthyroidism. CDR3 in amino acids: CASSPPVTGGQETQYF. The CDR3 DNA sequence: TGTGCCAGCTCACCACCGGTAACGGGGGGACAAGAGACCCAGTACTTC.